This is a list of T cell receptor beta chains from one sample in a study of CD8+CD57+ T cells in acquired aplastic anemia. TCRdb reprocessed the reads via MiXCR and lists one record per CDR3 protein. The table shows about 190,000 distinct CDR3 sequences, with around half occurring only once. Sequenced input: sorted CD4+, CD8+, or CD8+CD57+ T cells (not recorded which) from PBMCs. The receptors here all came from a human donor in good health, serving as a control. Both conserved end residues are part of each CDR3. A D gene is named only where the DNA matches it firmly. Clone sizes are given selectively: once, few, many, or a class where the clone is expanded.

>TRBV6-2/TRBV6-3|NA|TRBJ2-7|many
TGTGCCAGCGGGGGGAACGAGCAGTACTTC
CASGGNEQYF
>TRBV7-2|NA|TRBJ1-2|NA
TGTGCCAGCAGCTTCGCCGGGACATCGGCTGGAAACACCTTC
CASSFAGTSAGNTF
>TRBV10-3|TRBD2|TRBJ2-3|NA
TGTGCCATCAGTGATCCGGCGGGGGGTAGCACAGATACGCAGTATTTT
CAISDPAGGSTDTQYF
>TRBV5-1|TRBD1|TRBJ1-1|once
TGCGCCAGCAGCCAGGACAGGGCCACTGAAGCTTTCTTT
CASSQDRATEAFF
>TRBV29-1|NA|TRBJ1-4|NA
TGCAGCGTTGAGGCGGCAGGGTATGAAAAACTGTTTTTT
CSVEAAGYEKLFF
>TRBV12-1|NA|TRBJ1-5|NA
TGTGCCAGCAGCCCGGGACAGCAACATCAGCCCCAGCATTTT
CASSPGQQHQPQHF
>TRBV25-1|NA|TRBJ2-5|once
TGTGCCAGCACCACAGGGAGGGAGACCCAGTACTTC
CASTTGRETQYF
>TRBV19|TRBD2|TRBJ2-7|few
TGTGCCAGCAGTTTTGTCCTTAAGCTAGCGGGGGGGTACAAAGAAGACTACGAGCAGTACTTC
CASSFVLKLAGGYKEDYEQYF
>TRBV11-2|NA|TRBJ2-1|many
TGTGCCAGCAGCCCCAGCGCGGCGGGCCTCAATGAGCAGTTCTTC
CASSPSAAGLNEQFF
>TRBV29-1|NA|TRBJ2-7|many
TGCAGCGTTGGAGGGATTACGGACAGTGTCTCCTACGAGCAGTACTTC
CSVGGITDSVSYEQYF
>TRBV9|TRBD1|TRBJ1-2|once
TGTGCCAGCAGCGTTCGGACAGGGATGAACTATGGCTACACCTTC
CASSVRTGMNYGYTF
>TRBV10-2|TRBD2|TRBJ2-7|NA
TGCGCCAGCAGTGAGTCGGGGACTAGGCACGAGCAGTACTTC
CASSESGTRHEQYF
>TRBV20-1|NA|TRBJ2-2|few
TGCAGTGCCCAAGGTTCTGGCACCGGGGAGCTGTTTTTT
CSAQGSGTGELFF
>TRBV18|TRBD1|TRBJ1-4|NA
TGTGCCAGCTCACCACTGGAGACAGGGGTCGCAACTAATGAAAAACTGTTTTTT
CASSPLETGVATNEKLFF
>TRBV6-5|NA|TRBJ1-6|many
TGTGCCAGCAGAGGCGGGGAGTATCGGAATTCACCCCTCCACTTT
CASRGGEYRNSPLHF
>TRBV14|TRBD2|TRBJ2-1|many
TGTGCCAGCAGCCTTAGCGGGGGGGCCCTAAATGAGCAGTTCTTC
CASSLSGGALNEQFF
>TRBV20-1|TRBD2|TRBJ2-5|many
TGCAGTGCTAAGTGGACTAGCAGCGAGACCCAGTACTTC
CSAKWTSSETQYF
>TRBV10-2|TRBD1|TRBJ2-7|NA
TGCGCCAGCAGATCCGGGACAGGGGGAGAGCAGTACTTC
CASRSGTGGEQYF
>TRBV5-1|TRBD1|TRBJ1-6|NA
TGTGCCAGCAGCGGTAAAGACAGGGGCCGGTCACCCCTCCACTTT
CASSGKDRGRSPLHF
>TRBV7-9|NA|TRBJ1-2|NA
TGTGCCAGCAGCCAAGAGGGAACAGGGTACTATGGCTACACCTTC
CASSQEGTGYYGYTF
>TRBV15|TRBD1|TRBJ2-7|NA
TGTGCCACCAGCAAACGGGGGGGGACAGGGGGCCCCTCCGACGAGCAGTACTTC
CATSKRGGTGGPSDEQYF
>TRBV19|TRBD1|TRBJ1-2|many
TGTGCCAGTAGCTCATCCGACCAGGGGGCTGGCCTCTATGGCTACACCTTC
CASSSSDQGAGLYGYTF
>TRBV5-1|NA|TRBJ1-1|NA
TGCGGCAGCAGCGACTCCGGGGCAGCGAACACTGAAGCTTTCTTT
CGSSDSGAANTEAFF
>TRBV19|NA|TRBJ2-7|NA
TGTGCCAGTCGAAACGAGATGAACTACGAGCAGTACTTC
CASRNEMNYEQYF
>TRBV20-1|TRBD2|TRBJ2-5|many
TGCAGTGCTAGTCTAGCGGTCGCCCAAGAGACCCAGTACTTC
CSASLAVAQETQYF
>TRBV7-9|TRBD1|TRBJ1-5|NA
TGTGCCAGCAGCGGGACAGGGGGCTATAGCAATCAGCCCCAGCATTTT
CASSGTGGYSNQPQHF
>TRBV7-6|NA|TRBJ1-5|NA
TGTGCCAGCAGCCAATTTTACGGAAGCAATCAGCCCCAGCATTTT
CASSQFYGSNQPQHF
>TRBV19|TRBD2|TRBJ2-7|NA
TGTGCCAGTAGTCCGGGACTAGCGTCCTACTACGAGCAGTACTTC
CASSPGLASYYEQYF
>TRBV2|NA|TRBJ1-2|many
TGTGCCAGCATGGCCTTCGGGAGCTACACCTTC
CASMAFGSYTF
>TRBV25-1|NA|TRBJ1-2|few
TGTGCCAGCAGTGAATTGGTGAACTATGGCTACACCTTC
CASSELVNYGYTF
>TRBV7-7|NA|TRBJ2-5|NA
TGTGCTAGCAGCTTAAATCTCCAAGAGACCCAGTACTTC
CASSLNLQETQYF
>TRBV20-1|NA|TRBJ2-2|NA
TGCAGTGCTACTAGCGGGGAGCTGTTTTTT
CSATSGELFF